These 4 T cell receptor beta chains originate from one sample sequenced in a study of blood T cell repertoires in COVID-19. Clones were read by immunoSEQ multiplex PCR, and TCRdb kept only the in-frame ones, dropping some. The sample includes under 400,000 clones, roughly nine tenths of them seen just once. Sequenced material: peripheral blood. These receptors were collected from a woman aged 60-75 years with COVID-19, enrolled during active disease.

The CDR3 region has the DNA TGTGCCAGCAGCCCCCTCAGTGTTGGTGGCTACACCTTC. This gives the protein CASSPLSVGGYTF. The chain has TRBV7-9 and TRBJ1-2; the D is unclear. There are 13 residues in the CDR3. V was trimmed by 5 bases and J by 7 bases, leaving 14 bases between them. Germline V lookup: CDR1 SEHNR, CDR2 FQNEAQ (reference sequence).

The CDR3 loop is CASSPSTSGGAETQYF. CDR3 DNA sequence: TGTGCCAGCAGCCCCTCGACTAGCGGGGGGGCGGAGACCCAGTACTTC. The chain is built from TRBV9 and TRBJ2-5; 14 positions agree with TRBD2. The CDR3 runs 16 residues. Germline V gene lookup returns CDR1 SGDLS and CDR2 YYNGEE. V lost 4 bases to trimming and J lost 5 bases; unmatched junction nucleotides: 7.

V is TRBV5-1 and J is TRBJ1-1; tentative D call: TRBD1 (5 bases). Looked up from germline, CDR1 is SGHRS and CDR2 is YFSETQ. Trimming took 3 bases from V and 7 from J, leaving 16 bases between them. This CDR3 comprises 14 residues. CDR3 DNA: TGCGCCAGCAGCTCCGGGGCCCCGGGAGGTGAAGCTTTCTTT. It is translated as CASSSGAPGGEAFF.

This rearrangement joins TRBV25-1 to TRBJ1-6; D not certain. The ends were cut back, 11 bases at V and 0 bases at J, with 11 bases in the middle. From germline, CDR1 is MGHDK and CDR2 SYGVNS. The CDR3 contains 14 residues. DNA for the CDR3: TGTGCCGTCGGCGGGAGCTCCTATAATTCACCCCTCCACTTT. Amino acid sequence: CAVGGSSYNSPLHF.